Here is one TCR beta chain with its context. Here immunoSEQ multiplex PCR was the method, and the copy in TCRdb shows in-frame clones only, minus some. Of under 250,000 clones listed, 85% to 90% are singletons. This sample stems from a study of blood T cell repertoires in COVID-19. Germline V CDR1 and CDR2: LGHDT, YNNKEL (reference sequence). V lost 4 bases and J lost 4, with 13 bases in between. This CDR3 has 14 residues. Sequencing was performed on peripheral blood. The chain combines TRBV3-1 (or the pseudogene TRBV3-2) with TRBJ1-2; no firm D call. The TCR was taken from a man younger than 40 with COVID-19, enrolled during active disease. The CDR3 protein is CASSLASRSYGYTF. The CDR3 DNA reads TGTGCCAGCAGCCTCGCCAGTAGGAGCTATGGCTACACCTTC.